The 17 T cell receptor beta chains below come from one sample, sequenced in a study of T cell responses to AZD1222 COVID-19 vaccine (dated by TCRdb to the early 2020s). What this sample's time point label stands for: baseline before first vaccination. Libraries were made using the immunoSEQ multiplex PCR assay. TCRdb re-hosts the immuneACCESS table, in-frame sequences only. Its copies lack some clones; in the studies checked, an unresolved V gene accounts for under half of them, and the cause for the rest is not known. The sample yields some 150,000 clones; about 87% were counted once. 2.2% of the sample is held by the ten biggest clonotypes. The sequencing used peripheral blood, collected on day 0 of AZD1222 vaccination. All receptors derive from an adult in good health.

The chain couples TRBV3-1 (or the pseudogene TRBV3-2) to TRBJ2-5; D is unclear. The CDR3 contains 14 residues. V shed 1 base and J shed 5 bases, with 11 bases lying between them. Germline V gene data show CDR1 as LGHDT and CDR2 as YNNKEL (reference sequence). CDR3 in amino acids: CASSQVILGETQYF. The CDR3 nucleotides are TGTGCCAGCAGCCAAGTGATTCTAGGGGAGACCCAGTACTTC.

V is TRBV13 and J is TRBJ1-2, with D tentatively TRBD1 (5 bases). The CDR3 has 12 amino acids. V was clipped by 8 bases and J by 4 bases, with 11 bases between them. CDR1 is PRHDT, CDR2 FYEKMQ, per germline (reference sequence). CDR3 sequence reads: CASGDSVYGYTF. In nucleotides, the CDR3 is TGTGCCAGCGGCGACAGTGTCTATGGCTACACCTTC.

The chain links TRBV19 to TRBJ1-2; D uncertain. Germline V gene sequence: CDR1 LNHDA, CDR2 SQIVND (reference sequence). The ends were cut back, 4 bases at V and 2 bases at J, with 17 bases in the middle. The CDR3 totals 16 residues. CDR3: CASSKAGGLANYGYTF. DNA of the CDR3: TGTGCCAGTAGTAAGGCCGGAGGACTCGCGAACTATGGCTACACCTTC.

V and J are TRBV7-8 and TRBJ2-5; perhaps TRBD1 as D (8 bases). V dropped 5 bases and J dropped 5 bases, with 18 bases sitting between them. The length of the CDR3 is 15 residues. CDR1 SGHVS and CDR2 FQNEAQ come from the germline V gene. CDR3 protein: CASSADRGGTETQYF. The CDR3 DNA sequence: TGTGCCAGCAGCGCTGACAGGGGAGGGACTGAGACCCAGTACTTC.

Only one count was recorded for this clone. This sequence joins TRBV29-1 and TRBJ2-2; D is ambiguous. The CDR3 consists of 13 residues. V shed 7 bases and J shed 5 bases, with 14 bases lying between them. The V gene's germline CDR1 is SQVTM and CDR2 ANQGSEA. The CDR3 DNA reads as TGCAGCGATAGCCCCTATGGAACCGGGGAGCTGTTTTTT. This translates into CSDSPYGTGELFF.

This chain uses TRBV13 with TRBJ2-3; TRBD2 aligns across 14 bases. Germline V gives CDR1 PRHDT, CDR2 FYEKMQ (reference sequence). The CDR3 runs 19 residues. J lost 4 bases, V lost 4 bases, and 13 bases had no gene match. The CDR3 sequence: CASSSTSGTSGSQPDTQYF. CDR3 bases: TGTGCCAGCAGCTCAACCTCCGGGACTAGCGGGAGTCAACCAGATACGCAGTATTTT.

The chain is built from TRBV2 and TRBJ2-7, with 9 bases fitting TRBD1. The CDR3 extends over 15 amino acids. J was trimmed by 3 bases and V by 6 bases; bases with no gene match: 9. Germline lookup yields CDR1 SNHLY and CDR2 FYNNEI. DNA for the CDR3: TGTGCCAGCAGAACCACCGGGACAGGGCTCTACGAGCAGTACTTC. Its translation is CASRTTGTGLYEQYF.

V and J are TRBV9 and TRBJ1-6; no reliable D call. V lost 4 bases and J 7 bases, leaving 12 bases between the germline ends. The germline V gene has CDR1 SGDLS and CDR2 YYNGEE. The length of the CDR3 is 14 residues. The CDR3, as DNA: TGTGCCAGCAGCCCTTTGTCTCTAAATTCACCCCTCCACTTT. The encoded protein is CASSPLSLNSPLHF.

The chain carries TRBV5-4 and TRBJ1-2, with 8 positions matching TRBD1. The germline V gene encodes CDR1 SGHNT and CDR2 YYREEE (reference sequence). The V and J ends lost 0 bases and 8 bases, in that order; junction bases with no gene match: 12. This CDR3 comprises 16 residues. The CDR3 DNA follows: TGTGCCAGCAGCTTGGCTCTTCTCCAGGGGGCGCGAGGCTACACCTTC. It encodes CASSLALLQGARGYTF.

The table lists this clone with a few counts. The rearrangement joins TRBV30 to TRBJ1-6; D gene uncertain. Germline V gene lookup returns CDR1 GTSNPN and CDR2 SVGIG (reference sequence). The CDR3 covers 16 residues. Deletions cut 0 bases from V and 12 bases from J, with 21 bases between. The CDR3 DNA reads as TGTGCCTGGAGTGTCGCCGCCAGAAGAAACGAATTACCCCTCCACTTT. This gives the protein CAWSVAARRNELPLHF.

This clone has just a few counts. The V and J genes are TRBV10-1 and TRBJ1-3; maybe TRBD1 (6 bases). The CDR3 runs 15 residues. Deletions cut 1 base from V and 4 bases from J, with 11 bases between. In germline, CDR1 is WNHNN, CDR2 SYGVQD (reference sequence). This CDR3 reads CASSELGGEGNTIYF. The CDR3 DNA is TGCGCCAGCAGTGAGTTGGGGGGCGAAGGAAACACCATATATTTT.

This sequence joins TRBV11-3 and TRBJ2-7, with a possible D match to TRBD2 (5 bases). Trimming stripped 3 bases from V and 4 bases from J, with 13 bases between. CDR3 length: 14 residues. In germline, CDR1 is SGHNT, CDR2 YENEEA. CDR3 sequence reads: CASSFGQRSYEQYF. The CDR3 DNA reads TGTGCCAGCAGCTTCGGGCAGCGGTCGTACGAGCAGTACTTC.

The rearrangement joins TRBV7-8 to TRBJ1-5; no firm D call. The length of the CDR3 is 15 residues. Per germline, CDR1 SGHVS and CDR2 FQNEAQ. The germline V and J ends were trimmed by 1 base and 1 base, with 8 bases remaining between them. The CDR3 sequence: CASSLGSQSNQPQHF. CDR3 DNA sequence: TGTGCCAGCAGCTTAGGTTCACAGAGCAATCAGCCCCAGCATTTT.

The chain employs TRBV29-1 and TRBJ2-7; 10 bases agree with TRBD2. The germline CDR1 and CDR2 sequences are SQVTM and ANQGSEA. After removal of 1 base from V and 2 bases from J, the junction contained 2 bases not matched to a gene. The CDR3 sequence is 14 residues long. The CDR3 sequence: CSVEGLAGAYEQYF. The CDR3 region has the DNA TGCAGCGTTGAAGGGCTAGCGGGAGCCTACGAGCAGTACTTC.

V usage is TRBV9 and J usage is TRBJ1-2, with 7 bases matching TRBD1. Germline CDR1 SGDLS, CDR2 YYNGEE. The junction had 7 bases not matched to a gene; V was cut back by 3 bases and J by 8 bases. The CDR3 contains 13 residues. Written as DNA, the CDR3 is TGTGCCAGCAGCGAAAACAGGGGATTCGGCTACACCTTC. Amino acids: CASSENRGFGYTF. Complete variable domain (other parts from reference TRBV9 and TRBJ1-2): DSGVTQTPKHLITATGQRVTLRCSPRSGDLSVYWYQQSLDQGLQFLIQYYNGEERAKGNILERFSAQQFPDLHSELNLSSLELGDSALYFCASSENRGFGYTFGSGTRLTVV.

V is TRBV19 and J is TRBJ2-1, with 7 bases that match TRBD1. Unmatched junction bases numbered 7, after V lost 8 bases and J lost 3 bases. The CDR3 loop spans 14 amino acids. In germline, CDR1 is LNHDA, CDR2 SQIVND (reference sequence). CDR3 nucleotide sequence: TGTGCCAGTTTAGACAGGGTCGGCTACAATGAGCAGTTCTTC. Translation gives CASLDRVGYNEQFF.

V is TRBV15 and J is TRBJ2-1; D is ambiguous. This CDR3 has 13 residues. V was trimmed by 1 base and J by 9 bases, leaving 10 bases between them. Germline CDR1 LNHNV, CDR2 YYDKDF (reference sequence). The CDR3 loop is CATSRVGFSEQFF. The CDR3 nucleotides read TGTGCCACCAGCAGAGTGGGGTTCTCTGAGCAGTTCTTC. Complete variable domain (other parts from reference TRBV15 and TRBJ2-1): DAMVIQNPRYQVTQFGKPVTLSCSQTLNHNVMYWYQQKSSQAPKLLFHYYDKDFNNEADTPDNFQSRRPNTSFCFLDIRSPGLGDTAMYLCATSRVGFSEQFFGPGTRLTVL.